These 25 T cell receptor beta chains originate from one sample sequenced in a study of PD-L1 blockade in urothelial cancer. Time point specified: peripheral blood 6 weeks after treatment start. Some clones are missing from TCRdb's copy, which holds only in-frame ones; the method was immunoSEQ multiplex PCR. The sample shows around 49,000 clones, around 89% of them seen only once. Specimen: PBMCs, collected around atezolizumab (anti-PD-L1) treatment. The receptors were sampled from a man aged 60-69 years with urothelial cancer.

CDR3 region: CASSLTGGNQPQHF. The CDR3 nucleotides are TGTGCCAGCAGCCTCACAGGGGGCAATCAGCCCCAGCATTTT. J is TRBJ1-5 and V is TRBV6-5; 7 bases map to TRBD1. Germline V CDR1 and CDR2: MNHEY, SVGAGI. This CDR3 has 14 amino acids. The V gene end was trimmed by 6 bases and the J gene end by 2 bases; junction bases not matched to a gene: 4.

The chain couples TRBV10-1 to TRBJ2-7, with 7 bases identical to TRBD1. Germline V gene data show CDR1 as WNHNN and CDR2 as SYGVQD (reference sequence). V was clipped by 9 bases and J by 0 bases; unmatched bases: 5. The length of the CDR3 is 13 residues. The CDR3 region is CARADRSSYEQYF. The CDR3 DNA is TGCGCCAGAGCGGACAGGAGCTCCTACGAGCAGTACTTC.

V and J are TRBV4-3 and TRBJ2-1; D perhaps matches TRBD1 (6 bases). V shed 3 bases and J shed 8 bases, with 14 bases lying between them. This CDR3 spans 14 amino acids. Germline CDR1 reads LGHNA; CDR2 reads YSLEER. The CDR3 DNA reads TGCGCCAGCAGCCAGGGCGGTGGGGGCGATGAGCAGTTCTTC. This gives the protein CASSQGGGGDEQFF.

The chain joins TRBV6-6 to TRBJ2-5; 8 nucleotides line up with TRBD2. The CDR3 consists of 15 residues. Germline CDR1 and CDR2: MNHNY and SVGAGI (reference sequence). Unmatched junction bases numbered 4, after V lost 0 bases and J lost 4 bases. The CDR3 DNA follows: TGTGCCAGCAGTTACTCACTAGCGGTGCGAGAGACCCAGTACTTC. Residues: CASSYSLAVRETQYF.

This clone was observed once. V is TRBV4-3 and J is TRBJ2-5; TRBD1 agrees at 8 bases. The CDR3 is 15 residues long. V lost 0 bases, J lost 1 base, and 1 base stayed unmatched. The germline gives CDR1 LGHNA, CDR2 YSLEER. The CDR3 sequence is CASSQDGTGQETQYF. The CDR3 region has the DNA TGCGCCAGCAGCCAAGACGGGACAGGCCAAGAGACCCAGTACTTC.

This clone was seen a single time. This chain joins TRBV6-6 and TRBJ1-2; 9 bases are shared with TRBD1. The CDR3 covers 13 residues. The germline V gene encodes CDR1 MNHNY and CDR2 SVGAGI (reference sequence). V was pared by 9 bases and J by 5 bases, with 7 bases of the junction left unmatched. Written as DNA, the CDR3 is TGTGCCAGTAAGACAGGGGGGGAATATGGCTACACCTTC. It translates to CASKTGGEYGYTF.

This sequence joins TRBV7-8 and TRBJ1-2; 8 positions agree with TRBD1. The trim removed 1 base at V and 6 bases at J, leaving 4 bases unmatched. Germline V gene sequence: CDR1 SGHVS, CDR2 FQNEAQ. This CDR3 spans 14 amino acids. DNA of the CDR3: TGTGCCAGCAGCTTAGATCAGGGGGCGAATGGCTACACCTTC. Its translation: CASSLDQGANGYTF.

CDR3 in amino acids: CASSPIGQPYGYTF. The CDR3 DNA reads TGTGCCAGCAGCCCAATTGGACAGCCCTATGGCTACACCTTC. This chain joins TRBV5-4 and TRBJ1-2; the D gene is possibly TRBD1 (6 bases). The CDR3 length is 14 residues. Germline V gene data show CDR1 as SGHNT and CDR2 as YYREEE (reference sequence). V gave up 4 bases and J gave up 4 bases, with 14 bases separating them.

The CDR3 DNA follows: TGTGCCAGCAGCTCAGGACTTGCGAACACCGGGGAGCTGTTTTTT. As protein: CASSSGLANTGELFF. The genes are TRBV5-4 and TRBJ2-2; a weak D match, TRBD2 (5 bases). CDR1 is SGHNT, CDR2 YYREEE, per germline (reference sequence). With 3 bases removed from V and 0 bases from J, the gap between germline ends came to 9 bases. The CDR3 spans 15 residues.

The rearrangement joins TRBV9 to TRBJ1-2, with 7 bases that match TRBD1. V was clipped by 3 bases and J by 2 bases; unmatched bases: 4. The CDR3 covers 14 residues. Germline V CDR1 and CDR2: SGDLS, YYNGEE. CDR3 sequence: CASSADRVNYGYTF. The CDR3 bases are TGTGCCAGCAGCGCCGACAGGGTCAACTATGGCTACACCTTC.

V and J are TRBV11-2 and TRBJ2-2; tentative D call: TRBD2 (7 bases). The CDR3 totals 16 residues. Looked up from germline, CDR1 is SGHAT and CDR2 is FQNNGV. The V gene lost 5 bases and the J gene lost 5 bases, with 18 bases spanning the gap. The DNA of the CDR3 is TGTGCCAGCAGCCCAAGGGGGAGCGGGGCTACCGGGGAGCTGTTTTTT. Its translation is CASSPRGSGATGELFF. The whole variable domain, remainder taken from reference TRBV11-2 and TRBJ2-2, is EAGVAQSPRYKIIEKRQSVAFWCNPISGHATLYWYQQILGQGPKLLIQFQNNGVVDDSQLPKDRFSAERLKGVDSTLKIQPAKLEDSAVYLCASSPRGSGATGELFFGEGSRLTVL.

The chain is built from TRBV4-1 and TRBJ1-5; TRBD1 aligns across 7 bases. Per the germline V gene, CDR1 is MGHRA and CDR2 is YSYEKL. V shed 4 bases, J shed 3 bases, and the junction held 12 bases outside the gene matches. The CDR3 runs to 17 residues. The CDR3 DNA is TGCGCCAGCAGCCGACTACAGGGGATGGGACACAATCAGCCCCAGCATTTT. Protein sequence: CASSRLQGMGHNQPQHF.

The CDR3 loop is CASSRTGVAQETQYF. The CDR3 nucleotides are TGCGCCAGCAGTCGAACAGGGGTTGCGCAAGAGACCCAGTACTTC. The chain recombines TRBV4-1 with TRBJ2-5, with 7 positions matching TRBD1. CDR1 and CDR2 from the germline V gene are MGHRA and YSYEKL. V gave up 6 bases and J gave up 2 bases; unmatched junction bases: 9. This CDR3 has 15 residues.

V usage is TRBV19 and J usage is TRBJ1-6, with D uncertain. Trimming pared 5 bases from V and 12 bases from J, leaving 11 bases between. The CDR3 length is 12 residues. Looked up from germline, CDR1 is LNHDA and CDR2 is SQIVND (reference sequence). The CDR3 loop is CASSPGGGPLHF. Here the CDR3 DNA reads TGTGCCAGTAGTCCAGGAGGTGGACCCCTCCACTTT.

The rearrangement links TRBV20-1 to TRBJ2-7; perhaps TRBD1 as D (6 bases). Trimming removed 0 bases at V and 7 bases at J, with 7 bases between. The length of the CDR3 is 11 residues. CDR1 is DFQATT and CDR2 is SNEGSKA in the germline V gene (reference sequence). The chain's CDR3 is CSAREGGEQYF. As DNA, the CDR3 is TGCAGTGCTAGAGAAGGGGGTGAGCAGTACTTC.

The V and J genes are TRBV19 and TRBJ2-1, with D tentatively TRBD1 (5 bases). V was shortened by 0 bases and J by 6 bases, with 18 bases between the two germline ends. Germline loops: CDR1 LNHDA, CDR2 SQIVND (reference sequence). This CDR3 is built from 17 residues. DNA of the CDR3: TGTGCCAGTAGTATAGATCGAGGCAGGGTTTTTCGCAATGAGCAGTTCTTC. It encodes CASSIDRGRVFRNEQFF.

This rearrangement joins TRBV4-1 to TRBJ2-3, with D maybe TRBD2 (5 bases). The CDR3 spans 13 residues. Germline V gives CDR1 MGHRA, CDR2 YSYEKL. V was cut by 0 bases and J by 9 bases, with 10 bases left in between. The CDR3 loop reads CASSQDGRGTQYF. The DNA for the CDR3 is TGCGCCAGCAGCCAAGATGGCCGGGGAACGCAGTATTTT.

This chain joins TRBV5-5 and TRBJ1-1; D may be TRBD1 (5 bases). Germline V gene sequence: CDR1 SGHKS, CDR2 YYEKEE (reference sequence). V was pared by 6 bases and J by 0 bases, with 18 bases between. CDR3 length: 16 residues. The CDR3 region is CASIPIGGGMNTEAFF. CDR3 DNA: TGTGCCAGCATCCCAATTGGGGGGGGAATGAACACTGAAGCTTTCTTT. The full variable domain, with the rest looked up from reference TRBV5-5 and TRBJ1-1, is DAGVTQSPTHLIKTRGQQVTLRCSPISGHKSVSWYQQVLGQGPQFIFQYYEKEERGRGNFPDRFSARQFPNYSSELNVNALLLGDSALYLCASIPIGGGMNTEAFFGQGTRLTVV.

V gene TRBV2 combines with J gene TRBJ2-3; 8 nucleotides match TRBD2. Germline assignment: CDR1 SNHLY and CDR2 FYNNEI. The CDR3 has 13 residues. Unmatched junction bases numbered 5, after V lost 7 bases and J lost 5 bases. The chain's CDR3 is CASMGAGGDTQYF. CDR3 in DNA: TGTGCCAGCATGGGGGCGGGAGGAGATACGCAGTATTTT.

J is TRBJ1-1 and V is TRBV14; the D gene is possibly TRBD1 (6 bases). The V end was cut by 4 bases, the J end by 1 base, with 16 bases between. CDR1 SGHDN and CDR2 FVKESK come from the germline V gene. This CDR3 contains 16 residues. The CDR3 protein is CASSLIRDIGNTEAFF. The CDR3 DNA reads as TGTGCCAGCAGCCTCATCCGGGACATCGGGAACACTGAAGCTTTCTTT.

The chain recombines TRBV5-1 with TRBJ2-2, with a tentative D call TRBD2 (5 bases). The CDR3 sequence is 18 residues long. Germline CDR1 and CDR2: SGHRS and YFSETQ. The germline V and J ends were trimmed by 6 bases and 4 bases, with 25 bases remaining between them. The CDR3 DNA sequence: TGCGCCAGCACTTGGTTGGAATGGGGAGTGGAGGCCACCGGGGAGCTGTTTTTT. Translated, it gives CASTWLEWGVEATGELFF.

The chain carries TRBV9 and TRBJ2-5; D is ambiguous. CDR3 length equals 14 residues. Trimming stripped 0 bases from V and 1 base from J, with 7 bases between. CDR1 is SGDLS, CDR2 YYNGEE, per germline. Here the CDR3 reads CASSVGGSQETQYF. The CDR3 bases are TGTGCCAGCAGCGTAGGCGGTTCCCAAGAGACCCAGTACTTC. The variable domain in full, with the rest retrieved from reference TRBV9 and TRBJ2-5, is DSGVTQTPKHLITATGQRVTLRCSPRSGDLSVYWYQQSLDQGLQFLIQYYNGEERAKGNILERFSAQQFPDLHSELNLSSLELGDSALYFCASSVGGSQETQYFGPGTRLLVL.

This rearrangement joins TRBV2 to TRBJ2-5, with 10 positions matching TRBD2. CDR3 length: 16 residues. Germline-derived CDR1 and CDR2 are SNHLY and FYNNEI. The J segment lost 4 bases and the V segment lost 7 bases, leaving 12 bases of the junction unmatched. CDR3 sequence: CASTTSGTSVGETQYF. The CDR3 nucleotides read TGTGCCAGCACCACCTCGGGGACTAGCGTTGGAGAGACCCAGTACTTC.

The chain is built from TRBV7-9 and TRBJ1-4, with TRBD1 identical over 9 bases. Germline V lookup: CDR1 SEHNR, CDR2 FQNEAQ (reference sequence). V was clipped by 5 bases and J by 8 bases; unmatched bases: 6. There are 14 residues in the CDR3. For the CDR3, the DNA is TGTGCCAGCAGCCGGGACAGGGCGGCCGAAAAACTGTTTTTT. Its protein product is CASSRDRAAEKLFF.

CDR3 coding DNA: TGCGCCAGCAGCCAAGCTGGGGCCCACCAAAAAGAGACCCAGTACTTC. Protein: CASSQAGAHQKETQYF. This sequence joins TRBV4-1 and TRBJ2-5, with D perhaps TRBD1 (5 bases). Germline V lookup: CDR1 MGHRA, CDR2 YSYEKL. The CDR3 contains 16 residues. Trimming took off 1 base at V and 3 bases at J, with 15 bases between the two ends.